Following are 31 T cell receptor beta chains from one sample sequenced in a study of T cell changes during pregnancy in multiple sclerosis. Clones were read by immunoSEQ multiplex PCR, and TCRdb kept only the in-frame ones, dropping some. Altogether 40,000 to 55,000 clones are present, around 93% being singletons, with the ten largest covering approximately 0.5%. This specimen was CD4+ T cells from peripheral blood mononuclear cells, taken in the third trimester of pregnancy. The receptors originated from a female donor with multiple sclerosis, enrolled in a pregnancy study.

The chain carries TRBV4-3 and TRBJ2-2; D possibly corresponds to TRBD2 (6 bases). Germline loops: CDR1 LGHNA, CDR2 YSLEER. V gave up 4 bases and J gave up 8 bases, with 14 bases separating them. The CDR3 is 14 amino acids. Written as DNA, the CDR3 is TGCGCCAGCAGCCGCATAAGCGGGTCTGGGGAGCTGTTTTTT. It is translated as CASSRISGSGELFF.

The chain couples TRBV5-1 to TRBJ2-2, with 7 nucleotides matching TRBD2. CDR1 and CDR2 from the germline V gene are SGHRS and YFSETQ. The CDR3 covers 14 residues. V was pared by 2 bases and J by 4 bases, with 2 bases of the junction left unmatched. The chain's CDR3 is CASSFGRGTGELFF. The CDR3 bases are TGCGCCAGCAGCTTTGGGAGGGGCACCGGGGAGCTGTTTTTT. Supplemented by reference TRBV5-1 and TRBJ2-2, the full variable domain reads KAGVTQTPRYLIKTRGQQVTLSCSPISGHRSVSWYQQTPGQGLQFLFEYFSETQRNKGNFPGRFSGRQFSNSRSEMNVSTLELGDSALYLCASSFGRGTGELFFGEGSRLTVL.

This sequence joins TRBV29-1 and TRBJ1-2; 7 bases align to TRBD1. The CDR3 has 13 residues. Germline V lookup: CDR1 SQVTM, CDR2 ANQGSEA. J gave up 2 bases and V 4 bases, and 4 bases lay outside the gene matches. The CDR3 DNA follows: TGCAGCGTTGGAGAGGGACAGAACTATGGCTACACCTTC. Amino acid sequence: CSVGEGQNYGYTF. Supplemented by reference TRBV29-1 and TRBJ1-2, the full variable domain reads SAVISQKPSRDICQRGTSLTIQCQVDSQVTMMFWYRQQPGQSLTLIATANQGSEATYESGFVIDKFPISRPNLTFSTLTVSNMSPEDSSIYLCSVGEGQNYGYTFGSGTRLTVV.

The genes are TRBV2 and TRBJ1-3; 9 nucleotides agree with TRBD1. J lost 1 base, V lost 5 bases, and 9 bases had no gene match. CDR1 is SNHLY, CDR2 FYNNEI, per germline. This CDR3 region has 17 residues. The CDR3 loop reads CASSRGTGSFSGNTIYF. For the CDR3, the DNA is TGTGCCAGCAGTCGCGGGACAGGGTCTTTTTCTGGAAACACCATATATTTT.

This clone was detected once. The CDR3, as DNA: TGTGCCATCAGTGAGTCGAAAGGGGTCCATGAGCAGTTCTTC. Amino acids: CAISESKGVHEQFF. This chain connects TRBV10-3 to TRBJ2-1, with D possibly TRBD1 on 5 matching bases. The CDR3 has 14 residues. In germline, CDR1 is ENHRY, CDR2 SYGVKD. With 0 bases removed from V and 8 bases from J, the gap between germline ends came to 11 bases.

This sequence joins TRBV10-1 and TRBJ1-1, with 8 bases that match TRBD1. V lost 9 bases to trimming and J lost 0 bases; unmatched junction nucleotides: 12. This CDR3 spans 16 amino acids. Germline CDR1 reads WNHNN; CDR2 reads SYGVQD (reference sequence). The CDR3 reads CARTDRGKEMNTEAFF. CDR3 bases: TGCGCCAGAACAGACAGGGGCAAAGAAATGAACACTGAAGCTTTCTTT.

The chain joins TRBV28 to TRBJ2-7, with D possibly matching TRBD2 (6 bases). V was pared by 5 bases and J by 0 bases, with 11 bases between. The CDR3 consists of 14 residues. Per germline, CDR1 MDHEN and CDR2 SYDVKM. CDR3: CASSRRGFSYEQYF. As DNA, the CDR3 is TGTGCCAGCAGTCGACGGGGGTTCTCCTACGAGCAGTACTTC.

This chain connects TRBV18 to TRBJ2-1; tentatively, D is TRBD1 (6 bases). The CDR3 has 18 amino acids. V lost 3 bases and J lost 7, with 25 bases in between. Germline-derived CDR1 and CDR2 are KGHSH and LQKENI. The chain's CDR3 is CASSPLPPTGSNPNEQFF. CDR3 nucleotides: TGTGCCAGCTCACCGCTCCCGCCAACAGGGAGTAACCCGAATGAGCAGTTCTTC.

This rearrangement joins TRBV7-2 to TRBJ2-7; tentatively, D is TRBD2 (5 bases). The CDR3 is made up of 14 amino acids. V was pared by 6 bases and J by 3 bases, with 15 bases between. Per germline, CDR1 SGHTA and CDR2 FQGNSA. The CDR3 DNA follows: TGTGCCAGCAGACCTACTAGAGACCTCTACGAGCAGTACTTC. This codes for CASRPTRDLYEQYF.

The chain uses TRBV19 and TRBJ1-3; no firm D call. The CDR3 length is 12 residues. The V and J ends lost 2 bases and 4 bases respectively, with 3 bases between them. Germline CDR1 reads LNHDA; CDR2 reads SQIVND (reference sequence). CDR3: CASSIPGNTIYF. The CDR3 DNA reads TGTGCCAGTAGTATACCAGGAAACACCATATATTTT.

The rearrangement uses TRBV13 and TRBJ1-3; D is undetermined. The CDR3 has 17 amino acids. V lost 0 bases and J 0 bases, leaving 12 bases between the germline ends. In germline, CDR1 is PRHDT, CDR2 FYEKMQ (reference sequence). The CDR3 here is CASSLGMIRDSGNTIYF. The CDR3 nucleotides read TGTGCCAGCAGCTTAGGGATGATCCGGGACTCTGGAAACACCATATATTTT.

The CDR3 bases are TGCAGCGCCTTCGGACTAGCGGGACCTGCCTCAGAGCAGTTCTTC. Translation gives CSAFGLAGPASEQFF. The chain carries TRBV29-1 and TRBJ2-1; 12 bases align to TRBD2. This CDR3 has 15 residues. CDR1 is SQVTM, CDR2 ANQGSEA, per germline. The V gene end was trimmed by 7 bases and the J gene end by 10 bases; junction bases not matched to a gene: 14.

The genes are TRBV30 and TRBJ2-2; 8 bases fit TRBD1. V was clipped by 3 bases and J by 6 bases; unmatched bases: 9. The germline V gene has CDR1 GTSNPN and CDR2 SVGIG (reference sequence). This CDR3 comprises 15 residues. The CDR3 sequence: CAWREQGVIAGELFF. The CDR3 DNA reads TGTGCCTGGAGAGAACAGGGGGTAATCGCCGGGGAGCTGTTTTTT.

The V gene is TRBV29-1, the J gene TRBJ2-1; D might be TRBD1 (5 bases). V lost 7 bases, J lost 9 bases, and 13 bases lay in between. Per the germline V gene, CDR1 is SQVTM and CDR2 is ANQGSEA. The CDR3 totals 11 residues. The CDR3 nucleotides read TGCAGCGGTCGGTTAGGGGTTGAGCAGTTCTTC. This gives the protein CSGRLGVEQFF.

The gene calls are TRBV29-1 and TRBJ2-3; TRBD2 matches at 10 bases. Trimming removed 4 bases from V and 3 bases from J; junction bases left unmatched: 7. Germline V gene data show CDR1 as SQVTM and CDR2 as ANQGSEA. This CDR3 is 15 amino acids long. The CDR3 spells CSVGSLAGGTDTQYF. The CDR3 DNA reads TGCAGCGTTGGATCCTTAGCGGGAGGTACAGATACGCAGTATTTT.

The chain uses TRBV5-5 and TRBJ2-7, with D perhaps TRBD1 (6 bases). V lost 2 bases to trimming and J lost 4 bases, with 13 bases between them. The germline gives CDR1 SGHKS, CDR2 YYEKEE (reference sequence). This CDR3 region has 14 residues. The CDR3 here is CASSLGQGFYEQYF. CDR3 nucleotide sequence: TGTGCCAGCAGCTTAGGCCAGGGGTTTTACGAGCAGTACTTC.

The chain is built from TRBV4-3 and TRBJ2-4; TRBD2 matches at 13 bases. The germline CDR1 and CDR2 sequences are LGHNA and YSLEER. The CDR3 runs to 18 residues. The V gene end was trimmed by 1 base and the J gene end by 0 bases; junction bases not matched to a gene: 3. CDR3 sequence (DNA): TGCGCCAGCAGCCAAGGACTAGCGGGAGGTGTAGCCAAAAACATTCAGTACTTC. Translated, it gives CASSQGLAGGVAKNIQYF.

This chain joins TRBV19 and TRBJ1-4; 8 bases line up with TRBD1. Germline-derived CDR1 and CDR2 are LNHDA and SQIVND (reference sequence). CDR3 length: 14 amino acids. V trimming: 4 bases; J trimming: 4 bases; junction bases outside the gene matches: 2. For the CDR3, the DNA is TGTGCCAGTAGTACGACAGGGGTTAATGAAAAACTGTTTTTT. It yields the protein CASSTTGVNEKLFF.

The V call is TRBV18, the J call TRBJ2-7; 13 positions match TRBD2. The germline V gene encodes CDR1 KGHSH and CDR2 LQKENI. After removal of 3 bases from V and 7 bases from J, the junction contained 9 bases not matched to a gene. There are 16 residues in the CDR3. CDR3 sequence reads: CASSPPSGTSGVEQYF. The CDR3 bases are TGTGCCAGCTCACCCCCCTCCGGGACTAGCGGGGTAGAGCAGTACTTC.

The rearrangement joins TRBV28 to TRBJ2-7, with D possibly TRBD1 on 6 matching bases. Trimming pared 6 bases from V and 8 bases from J, leaving 20 bases between. The germline V gene encodes CDR1 MDHEN and CDR2 SYDVKM. The CDR3 spans 14 residues. The CDR3 reads CASRSPEGRGQQYF. As DNA, the CDR3 is TGTGCCAGCAGATCCCCTGAGGGCAGGGGCCAGCAGTACTTC.

The chain couples TRBV19 to TRBJ2-7; possible D gene TRBD2, 5 bases. V lost 5 bases and J lost 3, with 20 bases in between. The CDR3 totals 16 residues. CDR1 and CDR2 (germline): LNHDA, SQIVND (reference sequence). The CDR3: CASSPDRAPGFYEQYF. CDR3 nucleotide sequence: TGTGCCAGTAGTCCCGACCGGGCCCCGGGATTCTACGAGCAGTACTTC. The full variable domain, with the rest looked up from reference TRBV19 and TRBJ2-7, is DGGITQSPKYLFRKEGQNVTLSCEQNLNHDAMYWYRQDPGQGLRLIYYSQIVNDFQKGDIAEGYSVSREKKESFPLTVTSAQKNPTAFYLCASSPDRAPGFYEQYFGPGTRLTVT.

The chain joins TRBV10-1 to TRBJ1-4, with a possible D match to TRBD1 (6 bases). Germline V gene data show CDR1 as WNHNN and CDR2 as SYGVQD (reference sequence). The CDR3 sequence is 12 residues long. The CDR3 region is CLPGGHNEKLFF. CDR3 bases: TGCTTACCGGGGGGCCATAATGAAAAACTGTTTTTT.

The rearrangement joins TRBV7-2 to TRBJ2-1, with 12 nucleotides matching TRBD1. This CDR3 has 15 amino acids. V was clipped by 4 bases and J by 10 bases; unmatched bases: 8. The germline V gene has CDR1 SGHTA and CDR2 FQGNSA. The CDR3 DNA reads TGTGCCAGCAGCTCCCGGGACAGGGGGCGCCGAGAGCAGTTCTTC. Protein product: CASSSRDRGRREQFF.

The J gene is TRBJ2-1, the V gene TRBV4-3; the match to TRBD2 covers 9 bases. J was trimmed by 6 bases and V by 3 bases; bases with no gene match: 6. The CDR3 spans 15 residues. Germline V gene data show CDR1 as LGHNA and CDR2 as YSLEER. The CDR3 sequence is CASSQSGRYGNEQFF. The DNA of the CDR3 is TGCGCCAGCAGCCAGAGCGGGAGGTATGGCAATGAGCAGTTCTTC.

This chain uses TRBV4-1 with TRBJ2-5; 9 nucleotides match TRBD2. V trimming: 4 bases; J trimming: 4 bases; junction bases outside the gene matches: 4. Germline loops: CDR1 MGHRA, CDR2 YSYEKL. This CDR3 is built from 14 residues. CDR3 sequence: CASSRTLAGETQYF. In DNA, the CDR3 is TGCGCCAGCAGCCGCACACTAGCGGGAGAGACCCAGTACTTC.

The CDR3 DNA reads TGTGCCAGTAGCAAGACAGGGAGGAGCGACGAGCAGTACTTC. This translates into CASSKTGRSDEQYF. The rearrangement uses TRBV19 and TRBJ2-7; D may be TRBD1 (7 bases). Germline CDR1 is LNHDA and CDR2 is SQIVND (reference sequence). Trimming left V 6 bases short and J 5 bases short, with 17 bases between. This CDR3 is 14 amino acids long.

The J gene is TRBJ1-2, the V gene TRBV6-4, with 9 positions matching TRBD1. The germline V gene has CDR1 MRHNA and CDR2 SNTAGT. The trim removed 6 bases at V and 4 bases at J, leaving 3 bases unmatched. This CDR3 has 13 residues. For the CDR3, the DNA is TGTGCCAGCAGCGCGACAGGGGGCTATGGCTACACCTTC. Its translation: CASSATGGYGYTF.

The V and J genes are TRBV14 and TRBJ2-3; D ambiguous. This CDR3 comprises 15 residues. Trimming removed 1 base from V and 0 bases from J, with 8 bases in between. CDR1 and CDR2 (germline): SGHDN, FVKESK. The CDR3, as DNA: TGTGCCAGCAGCCAAGGTTTCCTTAGCACAGATACGCAGTATTTT. Translation gives CASSQGFLSTDTQYF.

The rearrangement uses TRBV7-2 and TRBJ2-3, with 9 bases lining up with TRBD2. After removal of 5 bases from V and 11 bases from J, the junction contained 11 bases not matched to a gene. This CDR3 region has 14 residues. Per germline, CDR1 SGHTA and CDR2 FQGNSA. The CDR3 spells CASSPGLAGSEQYF. Written as DNA, the CDR3 is TGTGCCAGCAGCCCGGGACTAGCAGGATCAGAGCAGTATTTT.

This rearrangement joins TRBV6-1 to TRBJ2-5; 13 bases are shared with TRBD2. J was trimmed by 9 bases and V by 7 bases; bases with no gene match: 11. The CDR3 totals 15 residues. Germline assignment: CDR1 MNHNS and CDR2 SASEGT. For the CDR3, the DNA is TGTGCCAGCACTAAAGGGACTAGCGGGACCGGGGCCCAGTACTTC. Translation: CASTKGTSGTGAQYF.

This rearrangement joins TRBV6-6 to TRBJ2-7; 10 bases are a match to TRBD1. Germline CDR1 is MNHNY and CDR2 is SVGAGI (reference sequence). The CDR3 totals 14 residues. V lost 7 bases to trimming and J lost 2 bases; unmatched junction nucleotides: 5. The CDR3 coding sequence is TGTGCCAGCATCTCAGGGACAGGGGCCTACGAGCAGTACTTC. Translation: CASISGTGAYEQYF.